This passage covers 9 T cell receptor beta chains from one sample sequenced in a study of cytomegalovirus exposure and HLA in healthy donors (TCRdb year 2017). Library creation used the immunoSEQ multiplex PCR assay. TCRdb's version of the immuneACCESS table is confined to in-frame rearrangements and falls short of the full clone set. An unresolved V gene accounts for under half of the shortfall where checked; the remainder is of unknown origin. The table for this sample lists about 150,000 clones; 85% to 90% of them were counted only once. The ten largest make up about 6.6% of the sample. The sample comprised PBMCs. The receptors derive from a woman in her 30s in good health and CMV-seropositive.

The CDR3 reads CASTVRGQETQYF. Here the CDR3 DNA reads TGTGCCAGCACTGTCAGAGGCCAAGAGACCCAGTACTTC. This chain links TRBV6-1 with TRBJ2-5, with D hard to call. V was trimmed by 7 bases and J by 1 base, leaving 10 bases between them. CDR1 is MNHNS and CDR2 is SASEGT in the germline V gene. This CDR3 is 13 amino acids long.

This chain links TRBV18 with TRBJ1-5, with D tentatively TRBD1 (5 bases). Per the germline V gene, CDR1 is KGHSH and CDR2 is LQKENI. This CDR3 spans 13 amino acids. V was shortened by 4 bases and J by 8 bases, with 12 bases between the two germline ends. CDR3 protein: CASSLGHWEPQHF. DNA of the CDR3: TGTGCCAGCTCACTAGGACATTGGGAGCCCCAGCATTTT. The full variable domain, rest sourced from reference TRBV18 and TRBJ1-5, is NAGVMQNPRHLVRRRGQEARLRCSPMKGHSHVYWYRQLPEEGLKFMVYLQKENIIDESGMPKERFSAEFPKEGPSILRIQQVVRGDSAAYFCASSLGHWEPQHFGDGTRLSIL.

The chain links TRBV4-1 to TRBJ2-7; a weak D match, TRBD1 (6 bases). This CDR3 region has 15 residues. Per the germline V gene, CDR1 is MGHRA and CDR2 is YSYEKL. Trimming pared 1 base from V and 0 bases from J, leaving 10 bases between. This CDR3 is CASSQAAGDSYEQYF. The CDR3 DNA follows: TGCGCCAGCAGCCAAGCGGCAGGGGACTCCTACGAGCAGTACTTC.

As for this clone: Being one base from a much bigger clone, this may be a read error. CDR3 loop: CASSPDSTNTGELFF. CDR3 DNA: TGTGCCAGCAGTCCAGACAGTACGAACACCGGGGAGCTGTTTTTT. The chain couples TRBV28 to TRBJ2-2; weak D call: TRBD1 (5 bases). The CDR3 has 15 amino acids. V was trimmed by 5 bases and J by 0 bases, leaving 10 bases between them. Per germline, CDR1 MDHEN and CDR2 SYDVKM. The entire variable domain, with the rest obtained from reference TRBV28 and TRBJ2-2, is as follows: DVKVTQSSRYLVKRTGEKVFLECVQDMDHENMFWYRQDPGLGLRLIYFSYDVKMKEKGDIPEGYSVSREKKERFSLILESASTNQTSMYLCASSPDSTNTGELFFGEGSRLTVL.

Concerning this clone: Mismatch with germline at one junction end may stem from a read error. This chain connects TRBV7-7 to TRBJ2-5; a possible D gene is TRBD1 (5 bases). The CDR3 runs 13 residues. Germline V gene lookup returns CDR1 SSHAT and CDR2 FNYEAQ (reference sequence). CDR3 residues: CASSLEQASPQYF. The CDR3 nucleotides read TGTGCTAGCAGCTTAGAACAGGCCTCGCCCCAGTACTTC.

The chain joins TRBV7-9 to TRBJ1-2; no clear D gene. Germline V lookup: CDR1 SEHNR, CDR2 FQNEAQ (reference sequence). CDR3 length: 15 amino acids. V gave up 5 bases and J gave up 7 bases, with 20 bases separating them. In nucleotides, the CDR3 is TGTGCCAGCAGCCTCCGCCTCGCAGGTCCGCGTGGCTACACCTTC. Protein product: CASSLRLAGPRGYTF.

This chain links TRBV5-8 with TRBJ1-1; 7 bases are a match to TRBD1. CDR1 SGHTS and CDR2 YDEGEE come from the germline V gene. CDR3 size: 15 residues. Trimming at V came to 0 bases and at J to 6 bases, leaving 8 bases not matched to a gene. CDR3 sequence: CASSLGDSPWSEAFF. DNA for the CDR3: TGTGCCAGCAGCTTGGGGGACAGCCCGTGGTCTGAAGCTTTCTTT. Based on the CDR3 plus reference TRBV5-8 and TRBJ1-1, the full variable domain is EAGVTQSPTHLIKTRGQQATLRCSPISGHTSVYWYQQALGLGLQFLLWYDEGEERNRGNFPPRFSGRQFPNYSSELNVNALELEDSALYLCASSLGDSPWSEAFFGQGTRLTVV.

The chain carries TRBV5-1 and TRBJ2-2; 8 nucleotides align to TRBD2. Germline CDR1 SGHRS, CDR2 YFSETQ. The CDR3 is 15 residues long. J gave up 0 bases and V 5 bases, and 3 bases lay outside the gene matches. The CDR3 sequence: CASSGTRTNTGELFF. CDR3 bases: TGCGCCAGCAGTGGGACTAGAACGAACACCGGGGAGCTGTTTTTT. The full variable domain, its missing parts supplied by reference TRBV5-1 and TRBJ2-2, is KAGVTQTPRYLIKTRGQQVTLSCSPISGHRSVSWYQQTPGQGLQFLFEYFSETQRNKGNFPGRFSGRQFSNSRSEMNVSTLELGDSALYLCASSGTRTNTGELFFGEGSRLTVL.

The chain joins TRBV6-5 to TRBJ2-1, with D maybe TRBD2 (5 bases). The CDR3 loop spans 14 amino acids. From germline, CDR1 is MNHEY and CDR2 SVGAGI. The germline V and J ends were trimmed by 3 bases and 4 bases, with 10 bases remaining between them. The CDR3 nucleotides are TGTGCCAGCAGTTATTCCACGGGGTACAATGAGCAGTTCTTC. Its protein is CASSYSTGYNEQFF.